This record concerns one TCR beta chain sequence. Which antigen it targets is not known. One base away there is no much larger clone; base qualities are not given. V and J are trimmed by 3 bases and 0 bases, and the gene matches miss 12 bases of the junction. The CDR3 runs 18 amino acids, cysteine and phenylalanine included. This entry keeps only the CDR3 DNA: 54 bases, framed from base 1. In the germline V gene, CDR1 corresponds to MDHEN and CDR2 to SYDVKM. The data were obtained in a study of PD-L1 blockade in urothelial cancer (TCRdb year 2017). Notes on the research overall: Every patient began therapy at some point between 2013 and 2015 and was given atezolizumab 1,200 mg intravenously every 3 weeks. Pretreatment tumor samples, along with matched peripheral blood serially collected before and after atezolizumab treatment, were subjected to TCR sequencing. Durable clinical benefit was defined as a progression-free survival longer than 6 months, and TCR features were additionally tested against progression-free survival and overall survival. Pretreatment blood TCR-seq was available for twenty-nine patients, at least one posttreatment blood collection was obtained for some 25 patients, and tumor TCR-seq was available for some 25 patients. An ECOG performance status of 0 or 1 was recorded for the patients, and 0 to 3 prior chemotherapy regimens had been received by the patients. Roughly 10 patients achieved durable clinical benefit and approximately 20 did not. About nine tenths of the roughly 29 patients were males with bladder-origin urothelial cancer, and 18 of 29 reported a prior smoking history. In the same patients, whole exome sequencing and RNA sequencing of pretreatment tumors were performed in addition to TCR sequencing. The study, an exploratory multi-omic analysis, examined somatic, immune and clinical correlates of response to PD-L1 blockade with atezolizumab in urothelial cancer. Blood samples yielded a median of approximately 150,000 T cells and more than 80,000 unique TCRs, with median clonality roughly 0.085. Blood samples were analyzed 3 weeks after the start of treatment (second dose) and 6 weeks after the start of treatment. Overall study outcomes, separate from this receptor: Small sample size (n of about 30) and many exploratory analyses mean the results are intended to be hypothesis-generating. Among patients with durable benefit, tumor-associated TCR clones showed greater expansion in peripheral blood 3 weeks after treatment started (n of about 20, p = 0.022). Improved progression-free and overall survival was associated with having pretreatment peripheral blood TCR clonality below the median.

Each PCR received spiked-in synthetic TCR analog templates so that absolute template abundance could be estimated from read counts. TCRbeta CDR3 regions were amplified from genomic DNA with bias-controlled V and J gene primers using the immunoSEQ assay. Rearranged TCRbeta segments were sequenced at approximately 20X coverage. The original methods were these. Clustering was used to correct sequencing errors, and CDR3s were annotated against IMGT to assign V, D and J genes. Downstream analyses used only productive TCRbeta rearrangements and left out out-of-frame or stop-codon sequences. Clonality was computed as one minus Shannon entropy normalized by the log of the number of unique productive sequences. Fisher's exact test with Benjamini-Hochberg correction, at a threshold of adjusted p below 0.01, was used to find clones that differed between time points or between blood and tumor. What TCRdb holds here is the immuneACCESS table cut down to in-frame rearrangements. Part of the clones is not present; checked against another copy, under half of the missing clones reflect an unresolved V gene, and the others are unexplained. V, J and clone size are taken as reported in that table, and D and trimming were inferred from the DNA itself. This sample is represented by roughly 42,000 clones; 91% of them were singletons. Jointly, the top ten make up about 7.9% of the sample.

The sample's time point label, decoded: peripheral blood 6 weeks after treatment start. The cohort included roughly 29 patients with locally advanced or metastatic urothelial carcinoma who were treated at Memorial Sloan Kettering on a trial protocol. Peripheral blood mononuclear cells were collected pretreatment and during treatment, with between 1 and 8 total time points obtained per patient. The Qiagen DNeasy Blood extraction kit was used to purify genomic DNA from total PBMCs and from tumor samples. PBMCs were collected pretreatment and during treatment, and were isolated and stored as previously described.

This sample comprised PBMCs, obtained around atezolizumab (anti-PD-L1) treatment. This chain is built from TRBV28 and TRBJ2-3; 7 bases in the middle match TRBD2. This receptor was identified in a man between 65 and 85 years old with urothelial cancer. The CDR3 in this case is CASSFPPHQRESTDTQYF. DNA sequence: TGTGCCAGCAGTTTCCCACCCCATCAGCGGGAAAGCACAGATACGCAGTATTTT.